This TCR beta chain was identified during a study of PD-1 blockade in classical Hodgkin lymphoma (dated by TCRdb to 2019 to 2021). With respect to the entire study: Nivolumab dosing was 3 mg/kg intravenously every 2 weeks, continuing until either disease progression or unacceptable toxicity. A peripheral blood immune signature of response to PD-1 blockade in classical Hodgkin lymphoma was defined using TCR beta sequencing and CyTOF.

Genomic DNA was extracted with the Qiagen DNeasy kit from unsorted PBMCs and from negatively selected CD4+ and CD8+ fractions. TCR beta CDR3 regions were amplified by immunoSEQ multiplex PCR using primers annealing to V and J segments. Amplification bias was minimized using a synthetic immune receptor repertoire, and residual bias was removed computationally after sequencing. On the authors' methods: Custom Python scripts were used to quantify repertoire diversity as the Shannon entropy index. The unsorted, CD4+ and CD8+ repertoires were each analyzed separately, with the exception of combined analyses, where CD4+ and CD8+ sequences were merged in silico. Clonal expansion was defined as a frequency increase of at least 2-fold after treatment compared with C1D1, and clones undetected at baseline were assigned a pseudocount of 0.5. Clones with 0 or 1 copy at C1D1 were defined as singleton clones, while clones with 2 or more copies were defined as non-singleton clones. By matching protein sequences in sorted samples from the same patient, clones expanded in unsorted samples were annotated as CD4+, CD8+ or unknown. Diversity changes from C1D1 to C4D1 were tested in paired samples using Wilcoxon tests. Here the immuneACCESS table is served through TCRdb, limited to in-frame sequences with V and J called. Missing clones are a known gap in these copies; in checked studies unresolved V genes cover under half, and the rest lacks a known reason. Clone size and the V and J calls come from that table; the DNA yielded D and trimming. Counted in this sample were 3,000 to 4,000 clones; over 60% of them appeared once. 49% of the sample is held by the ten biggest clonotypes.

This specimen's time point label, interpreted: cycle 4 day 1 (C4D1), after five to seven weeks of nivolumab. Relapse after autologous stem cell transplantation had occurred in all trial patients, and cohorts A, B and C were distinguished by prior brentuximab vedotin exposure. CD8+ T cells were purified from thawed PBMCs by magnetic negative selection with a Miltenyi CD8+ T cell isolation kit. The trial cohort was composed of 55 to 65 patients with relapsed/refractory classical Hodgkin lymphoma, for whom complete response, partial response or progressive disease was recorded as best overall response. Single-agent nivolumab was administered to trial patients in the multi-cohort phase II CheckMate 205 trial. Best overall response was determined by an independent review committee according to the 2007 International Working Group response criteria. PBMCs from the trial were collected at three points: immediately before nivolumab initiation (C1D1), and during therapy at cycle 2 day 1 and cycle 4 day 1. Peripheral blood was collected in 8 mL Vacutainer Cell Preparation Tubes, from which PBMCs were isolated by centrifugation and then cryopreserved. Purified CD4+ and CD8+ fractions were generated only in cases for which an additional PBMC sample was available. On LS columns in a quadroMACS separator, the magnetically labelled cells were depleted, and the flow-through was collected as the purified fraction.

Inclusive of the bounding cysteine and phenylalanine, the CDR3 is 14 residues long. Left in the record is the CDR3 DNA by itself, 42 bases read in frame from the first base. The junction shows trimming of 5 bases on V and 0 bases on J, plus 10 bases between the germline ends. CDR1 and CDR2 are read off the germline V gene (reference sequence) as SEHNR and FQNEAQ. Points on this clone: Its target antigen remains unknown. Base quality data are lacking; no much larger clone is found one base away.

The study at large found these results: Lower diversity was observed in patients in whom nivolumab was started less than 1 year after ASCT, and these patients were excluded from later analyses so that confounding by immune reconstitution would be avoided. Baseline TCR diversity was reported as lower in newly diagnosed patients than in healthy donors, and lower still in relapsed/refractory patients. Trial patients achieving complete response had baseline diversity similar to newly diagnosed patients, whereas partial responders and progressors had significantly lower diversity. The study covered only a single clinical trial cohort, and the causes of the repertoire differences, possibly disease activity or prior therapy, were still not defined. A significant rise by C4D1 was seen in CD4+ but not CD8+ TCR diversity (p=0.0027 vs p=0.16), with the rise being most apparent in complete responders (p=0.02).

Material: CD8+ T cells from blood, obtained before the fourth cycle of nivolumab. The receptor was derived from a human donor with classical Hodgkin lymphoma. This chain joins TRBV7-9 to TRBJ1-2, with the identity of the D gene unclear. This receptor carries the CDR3 CASSTDTANYGYTF. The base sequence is TGTGCCAGCAGCACCGACACTGCTAACTATGGCTACACCTTC.